This T cell receptor beta chain was captured in a study of blood T cell repertoires in COVID-19 (dated by TCRdb to the early 2020s). Context from the whole study: Samples from collaborators originated in the United States, Italy and Spain and spanned both the acute and convalescent phases of COVID-19. The material from the prospective study consisted of cDNA or gDNA derived from T cells, B-cell-depleted T cells, or PBMCs. Subjects who had been exposed to COVID-19, were actively infected with it, or had recovered from it provided the deeply sampled blood TCRbeta repertoires that made up the dataset. The repertoires were released in a freely available public database intended as a resource for research on the immune response to SARS-CoV-2. The samples were drawn from two sources: the first 160 participants of the ongoing ImmuneRACE study, and 1,254 subjects contributed by 6 global collaborators. Nearly every sample came with metadata listing a de-identified subject ID, COVID-19 status, age in years and sex. HLA class I and class II types, where available, came from metadata supplied by the sample provider rather than from assay-based typing.

The germline V gene yields MDHEN for CDR1 and SYDVKM for CDR2. Including cysteine and phenylalanine, the CDR3 has 15 amino acids. The CDR3 DNA has 45 bases and is translated from base 1. Trimming accounts for 5 bases at V and 9 bases at J, while the number of junction bases matched to no gene is 8. Notes on this clone: Its antigen is not yet known. Qualities for individual bases were not recorded, and no much larger clone is one base off.

Each collaborating institution followed its own protocols to collect whole blood in K2EDTA tubes. For TCRbeta analysis, collaborators shipped samples in one of three forms: frozen whole blood, isolated PBMCs, or DNA extracted from either of those sample types. The immunoSEQ Assay, a bias-controlled multiplex PCR, was used to amplify TCRbeta CDR3 regions from genomic DNA. The paper's processing steps were these. Within the assay, amplification of reference gene primers was used to estimate how many nucleated cells each sample contained. To quantify the absolute abundance of each unique TCRbeta CDR3 rearrangement, sequence reads were collapsed and filtered. For each sample, productive Simpson clonality was calculated as the square root of Simpson's diversity index over productive rearrangements. The clones in this table, taken by TCRdb from immuneACCESS, are in-frame only. Not every clone is retained; where verified, under half of the shortfall comes from an unresolved V gene, and the cause of the rest is unknown. The V and J calls and clone size were taken over from that table, and D and trimming were inferred from the DNA. The sample table contains approximately 500,000 clones; only one count was recorded for approximately 83% of them. The ten largest clones take up approximately 2.9% of the sample.

Results and caveats for the whole study, not just this receptor: The amount of clinical and demographic metadata varied by source and participant and was provided uncurated.

The sequence derives from a human donor in a cohort sampled during active COVID-19. The specimen was peripheral blood. The chain is made from TRBV28 and TRBJ1-6, and 9 bases in between align with TRBD1. CDR3 protein: CASSPRDRGSSPLHF. The bases read TGTGCCAGCAGTCCGCGCGACAGGGGGAGTTCACCCCTCCACTTT.